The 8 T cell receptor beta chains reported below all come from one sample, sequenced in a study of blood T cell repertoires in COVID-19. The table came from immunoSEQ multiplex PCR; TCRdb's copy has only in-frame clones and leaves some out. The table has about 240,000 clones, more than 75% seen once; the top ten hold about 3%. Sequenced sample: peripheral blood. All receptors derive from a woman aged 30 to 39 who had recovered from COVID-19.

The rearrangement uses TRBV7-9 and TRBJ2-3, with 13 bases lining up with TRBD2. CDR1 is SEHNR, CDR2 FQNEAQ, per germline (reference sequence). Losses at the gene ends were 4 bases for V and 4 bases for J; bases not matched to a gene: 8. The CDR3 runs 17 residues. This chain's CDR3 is CASSSVGTSGVPDTQYF. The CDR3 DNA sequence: TGTGCCAGCAGCTCTGTCGGGACTAGCGGGGTCCCAGATACGCAGTATTTT. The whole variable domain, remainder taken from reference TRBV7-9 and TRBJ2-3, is DTGVSQNPRHKITKRGQNVTFRCDPISEHNRLYWYRQTLGQGPEFLTYFQNEAQLEKSRLLSDRFSAERPKGSFSTLEIQRTEQGDSAMYLCASSSVGTSGVPDTQYFGPGTRLTVL.

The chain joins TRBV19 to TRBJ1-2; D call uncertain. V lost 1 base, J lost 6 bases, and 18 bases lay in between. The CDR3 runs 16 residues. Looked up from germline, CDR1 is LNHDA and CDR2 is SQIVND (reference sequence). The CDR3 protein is CASSIGRTLQPDGYTF. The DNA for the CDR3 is TGTGCCAGTAGTATAGGTCGCACCTTACAGCCAGATGGCTACACCTTC.

The CDR3 spells CASSKTVDREETQYF. CDR3 nucleotide sequence: TGTGCCAGCAGCAAAACGGTGGACAGGGAGGAGACCCAGTACTTC. V and J are TRBV5-4 and TRBJ2-5; TRBD1 agrees at 8 bases. The CDR3 covers 15 residues. Trimming took 4 bases from V and 5 from J; bases not matched to a gene: 10. Looked up from germline, CDR1 is SGHNT and CDR2 is YYREEE (reference sequence).

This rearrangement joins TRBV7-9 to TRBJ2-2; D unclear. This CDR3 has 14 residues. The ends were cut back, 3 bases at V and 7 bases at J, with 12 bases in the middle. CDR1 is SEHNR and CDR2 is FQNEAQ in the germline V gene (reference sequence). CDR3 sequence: CASSFSHLGGELFF. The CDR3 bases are TGTGCCAGCAGCTTTAGTCATCTCGGCGGGGAGCTGTTTTTT.

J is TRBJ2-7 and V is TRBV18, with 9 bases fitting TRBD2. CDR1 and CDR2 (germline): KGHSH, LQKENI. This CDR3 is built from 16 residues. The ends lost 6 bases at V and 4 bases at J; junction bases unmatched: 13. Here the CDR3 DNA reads TGTGCCAGCTCCCCCCCGGGGCGGGGGGGGCCGTACGAGCAGTACTTC. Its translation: CASSPPGRGGPYEQYF.

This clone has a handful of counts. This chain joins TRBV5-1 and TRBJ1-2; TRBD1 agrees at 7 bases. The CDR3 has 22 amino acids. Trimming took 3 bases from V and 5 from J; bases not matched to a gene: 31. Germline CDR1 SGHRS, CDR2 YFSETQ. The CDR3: CASSSPVLTRQGPTKNYYGYTF. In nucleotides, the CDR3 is TGCGCCAGCAGCTCCCCCGTATTGACCAGACAGGGACCCACGAAGAATTATTATGGCTACACCTTC. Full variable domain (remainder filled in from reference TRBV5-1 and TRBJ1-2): KAGVTQTPRYLIKTRGQQVTLSCSPISGHRSVSWYQQTPGQGLQFLFEYFSETQRNKGNFPGRFSGRQFSNSRSEMNVSTLELGDSALYLCASSSPVLTRQGPTKNYYGYTFGSGTRLTVV.

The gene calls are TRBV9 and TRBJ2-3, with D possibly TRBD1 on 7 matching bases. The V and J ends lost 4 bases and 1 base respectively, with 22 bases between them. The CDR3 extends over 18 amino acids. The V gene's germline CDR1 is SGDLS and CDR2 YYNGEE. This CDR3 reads CASSRTGGGPEGTDTQYF. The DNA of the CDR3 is TGTGCCAGCAGCAGAACCGGAGGGGGCCCAGAGGGCACAGATACGCAGTATTTT.

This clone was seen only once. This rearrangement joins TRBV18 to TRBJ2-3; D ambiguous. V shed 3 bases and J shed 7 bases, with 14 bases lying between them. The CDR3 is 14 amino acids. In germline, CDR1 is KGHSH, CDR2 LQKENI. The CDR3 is CASSPPQLIHTQYF. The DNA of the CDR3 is TGTGCCAGCTCACCTCCTCAACTCATACATACGCAGTATTTT.